These T cell receptor beta chains were read from a single sample in a study of regulatory T cells in long-lasting Graves disease. One entry per CDR3 protein, called by TCRdb with MiXCR from the multiplex PCR reads. Of some 560,000 distinct CDR3 sequences detected, roughly a sixth appear once; the ten largest clones hold 20% to 25%. The same specimen was also included in a second study, on T cells in Graves' hyperthyroidism and ophthalmopathy.

The sample was peripheral blood mononuclear cells (PBMCs), taken at new diagnosis, from a patient treated with antithyroid drugs. These receptors came from a woman between 40 and 65 years old with Graves disease. CDR3s include the opening cysteine and the closing phenylalanine or tryptophan. D genes are given only for firm matches. A row's size may be missing; if present it is once, few, many or a size class.

CDR3aa: CASSKRTGDTEAFF
CDR3nt: TGCGCCAGCAGCAAGAGGACAGGCGACACTGAAGCTTTCTTT
d_gene: TRBD1
j_gene: TRBJ1-1
abundance: many
v_gene: TRBV5-1

CDR3aa: CASSYSIGGSTGELFF
CDR3nt: TGTGCCAGCAGTTACTCGATTGGCGGATCCACCGGGGAGCTGTTTTTT
d_gene: NA
j_gene: TRBJ2-2
abundance: few
v_gene: TRBV6-5

CDR3aa: CASSPPPTGENTDTQYF
CDR3nt: TGTGCCAGCAGCCCCCCCCCAACCGGGGAAAACACAGATACGCAGTATTTT
d_gene: NA
j_gene: TRBJ2-3
abundance: many
v_gene: TRBV5-5

CDR3aa: CASNLRGSDGYTF
CDR3nt: TGTGCCAGCAACCTTCGCGGGTCCGATGGCTACACCTTC
d_gene: NA
j_gene: TRBJ1-2
abundance: many
v_gene: TRBV6-1

CDR3aa: CATIREGTGELFF
CDR3nt: TGTGCCACCATCAGGGAGGGCACCGGGGAGCTGTTTTTT
d_gene: TRBD2
j_gene: TRBJ2-2
abundance: NA
v_gene: TRBV10-3

CDR3aa: CSAYQGATYEQYF
CDR3nt: TGCAGTGCTTACCAGGGGGCTACCTACGAGCAGTACTTC
d_gene: TRBD1
j_gene: TRBJ2-7
abundance: few
v_gene: TRBV20-1

CDR3aa: CASSPFQGERETEAFF
CDR3nt: TGTGCCAGCAGTCCGTTCCAGGGGGAGAGGGAAACTGAAGCTTTCTTT
d_gene: TRBD1
j_gene: TRBJ1-1
abundance: many
v_gene: TRBV27

CDR3aa: CASSYGTGSNTGELFF
CDR3nt: TGTGCCAGCAGCTACGGGACAGGCTCGAACACCGGGGAGCTGTTTTTT
d_gene: TRBD1
j_gene: TRBJ2-2
abundance: many
v_gene: TRBV3-1

CDR3aa: CSVETDGNTIYF
CDR3nt: TGCAGCGTTGAAACGGATGGAAACACCATATATTTT
d_gene: NA
j_gene: TRBJ1-3
abundance: few
v_gene: TRBV29-1

CDR3aa: CASSVTSGVFLNTGELFF
CDR3nt: TGTGCCAGTAGTGTGACTAGCGGGGTTTTTTTGAACACCGGGGAGCTGTTTTTT
d_gene: TRBD2
j_gene: TRBJ2-2
abundance: NA
v_gene: TRBV19

CDR3aa: CASSMGQGVYGYTF
CDR3nt: TGTGCCAGCAGCATGGGACAGGGTGTCTATGGCTACACCTTC
d_gene: TRBD1
j_gene: TRBJ1-2
abundance: few
v_gene: TRBV7-9

CDR3aa: CSATKHRENTEAFF
CDR3nt: TGCAGTGCTACCAAACACAGGGAGAACACTGAAGCTTTCTTT
d_gene: NA
j_gene: TRBJ1-1
abundance: many
v_gene: TRBV20-1

CDR3aa: CASMLGNTGELFF
CDR3nt: TGTGCCAGCATGCTGGGCAACACCGGGGAGCTGTTTTTT
d_gene: NA
j_gene: TRBJ2-2
abundance: few
v_gene: TRBV28

CDR3aa: CSARVGGINTEAFF
CDR3nt: TGCAGTGCTAGAGTAGGGGGAATAAACACTGAAGCTTTCTTT
d_gene: NA
j_gene: TRBJ1-1
abundance: many
v_gene: TRBV20-1

CDR3aa: CASSESAGIGYTF
CDR3nt: TGTGCCAGCAGTGAATCGGCAGGGATCGGCTACACCTTC
d_gene: NA
j_gene: TRBJ1-2
abundance: NA
v_gene: TRBV6-1

CDR3aa: CASSGGQYQETQYF
CDR3nt: TGTGCCAGCAGCGGCGGACAGTACCAAGAGACCCAGTACTTC
d_gene: NA
j_gene: TRBJ2-5
abundance: many
v_gene: TRBV5-4

CDR3aa: CASSPGQGRTEAFF
CDR3nt: TGTGCCAGCTCACCAGGGCAGGGGAGGACTGAAGCTTTCTTT
d_gene: NA
j_gene: TRBJ1-1
abundance: many
v_gene: TRBV18

CDR3aa: CASSESSAQPQHF
CDR3nt: TGTGCCAGCTCAGAGTCGTCGGCTCAGCCCCAGCATTTT
d_gene: NA
j_gene: TRBJ1-5
abundance: few
v_gene: TRBV18

CDR3aa: CSARDGVWGTGYGYTF
CDR3nt: TGCAGTGCTAGAGATGGCGTTTGGGGGACAGGCTATGGCTACACCTTC
d_gene: TRBD1
j_gene: TRBJ1-2
abundance: NA
v_gene: TRBV20-1

CDR3aa: CASSPPGSANTGELFF
CDR3nt: TGTGCCAGCTCACCTCCAGGGTCAGCCAACACCGGGGAGCTGTTTTTT
d_gene: NA
j_gene: TRBJ2-2
abundance: many
v_gene: TRBV18

CDR3aa: CASGGGWGSGNTIYF
CDR3nt: TGTGCCAGCGGTGGGGGATGGGGCAGTGGAAACACCATATATTTT
d_gene: NA
j_gene: TRBJ1-3
abundance: many
v_gene: TRBV2